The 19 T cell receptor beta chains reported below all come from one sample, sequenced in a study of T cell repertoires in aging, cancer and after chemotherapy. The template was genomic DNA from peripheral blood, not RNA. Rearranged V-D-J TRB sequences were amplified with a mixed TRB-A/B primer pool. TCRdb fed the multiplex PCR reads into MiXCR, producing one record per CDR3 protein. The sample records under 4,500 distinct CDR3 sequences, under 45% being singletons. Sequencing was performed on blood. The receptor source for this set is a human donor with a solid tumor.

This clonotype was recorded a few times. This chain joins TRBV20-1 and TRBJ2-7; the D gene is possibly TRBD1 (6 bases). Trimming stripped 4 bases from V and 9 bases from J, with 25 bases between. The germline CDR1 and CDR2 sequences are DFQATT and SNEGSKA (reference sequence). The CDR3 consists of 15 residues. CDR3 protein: CSATQGQGNIGGQYF. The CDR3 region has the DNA TGCAGTGCTACCCAGGGACAAGGGAACATCGGTGGGCAGTACTTC.

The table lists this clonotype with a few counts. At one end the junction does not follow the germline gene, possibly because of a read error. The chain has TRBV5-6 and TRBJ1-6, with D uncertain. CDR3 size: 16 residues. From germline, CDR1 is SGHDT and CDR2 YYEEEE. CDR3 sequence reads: CASSLDLSSYNSPLHF. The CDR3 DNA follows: TGCGCCAGCAGCTTGGACCTTAGCTCCTATAATTCACCCCTCCACTTT.

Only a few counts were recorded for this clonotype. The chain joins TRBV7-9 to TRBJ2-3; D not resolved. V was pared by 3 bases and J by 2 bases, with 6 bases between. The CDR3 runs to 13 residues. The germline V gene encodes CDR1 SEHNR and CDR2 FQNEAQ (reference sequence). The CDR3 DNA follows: TGTGCCAGCAGCTTGCCTAACACAGATACGCAGTATTTT. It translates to CASSLPNTDTQYF.

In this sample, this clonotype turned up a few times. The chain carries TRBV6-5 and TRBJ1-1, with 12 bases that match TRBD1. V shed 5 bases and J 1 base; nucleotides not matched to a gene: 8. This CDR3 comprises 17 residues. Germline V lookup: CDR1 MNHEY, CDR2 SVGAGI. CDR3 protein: CASSRGTGGVRNTEAFF. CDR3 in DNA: TGTGCCAGCAGTCGCGGGACAGGGGGCGTAAGGAACACTGAAGCTTTCTTT.

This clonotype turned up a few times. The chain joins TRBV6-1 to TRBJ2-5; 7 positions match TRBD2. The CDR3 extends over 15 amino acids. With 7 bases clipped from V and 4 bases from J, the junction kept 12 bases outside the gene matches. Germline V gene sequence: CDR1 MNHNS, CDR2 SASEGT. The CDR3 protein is CASTKGGFRLETQYF. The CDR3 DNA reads TGTGCCAGCACCAAGGGAGGGTTCAGATTAGAGACCCAGTACTTC.

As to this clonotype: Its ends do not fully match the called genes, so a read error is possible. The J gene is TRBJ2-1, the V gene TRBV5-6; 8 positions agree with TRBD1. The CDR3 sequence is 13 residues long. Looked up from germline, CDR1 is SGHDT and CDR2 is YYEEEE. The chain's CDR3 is CASSLDRANEQFF. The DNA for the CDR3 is TGCGCCAGCAGCTTGGACAGGGCGAATGAGCAGTTCTTC.

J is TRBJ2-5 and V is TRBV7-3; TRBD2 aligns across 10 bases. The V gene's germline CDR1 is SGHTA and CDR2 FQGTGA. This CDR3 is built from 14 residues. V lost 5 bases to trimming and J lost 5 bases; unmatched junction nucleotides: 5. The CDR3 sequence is CASSPAGGPETQYF. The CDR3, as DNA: TGTGCCAGCAGCCCAGCGGGAGGGCCGGAGACCCAGTACTTC. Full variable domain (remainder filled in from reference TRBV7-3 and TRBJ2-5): GAGVSQTPSNKVTEKGKYVELRCDPISGHTALYWYRQSLGQGPEFLIYFQGTGAADDSGLPNDRFFAVRPEGSVSTLKIQRTERGDSAVYLCASSPAGGPETQYFGPGTRLLVL.

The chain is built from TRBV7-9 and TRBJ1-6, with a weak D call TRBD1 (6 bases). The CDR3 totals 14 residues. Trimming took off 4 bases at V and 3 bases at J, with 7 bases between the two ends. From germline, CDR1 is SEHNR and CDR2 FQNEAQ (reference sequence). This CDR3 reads CASSSTGYNSPLHF. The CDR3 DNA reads TGTGCCAGCAGCTCGACAGGCTATAATTCACCCCTCCACTTT.

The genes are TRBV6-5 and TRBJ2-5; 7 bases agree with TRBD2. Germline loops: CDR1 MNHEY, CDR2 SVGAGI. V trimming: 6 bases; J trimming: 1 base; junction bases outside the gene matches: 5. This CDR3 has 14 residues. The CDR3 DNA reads TGTGCCAGCAGGCAGGGACTAATCCAAGAGACCCAGTACTTC. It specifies CASRQGLIQETQYF.

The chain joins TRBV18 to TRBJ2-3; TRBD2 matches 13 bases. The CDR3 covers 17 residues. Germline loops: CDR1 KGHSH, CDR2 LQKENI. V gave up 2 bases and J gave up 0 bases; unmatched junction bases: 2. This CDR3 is CASSPGLAGASTDTQYF. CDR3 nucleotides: TGTGCCAGCTCACCAGGACTAGCGGGAGCTAGCACAGATACGCAGTATTTT.

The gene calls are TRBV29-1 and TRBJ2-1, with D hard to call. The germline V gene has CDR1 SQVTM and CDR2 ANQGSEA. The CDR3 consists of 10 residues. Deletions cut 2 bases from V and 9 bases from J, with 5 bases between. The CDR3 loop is CSVEIVEQFF. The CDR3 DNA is TGCAGCGTTGAAATAGTTGAGCAGTTCTTC.

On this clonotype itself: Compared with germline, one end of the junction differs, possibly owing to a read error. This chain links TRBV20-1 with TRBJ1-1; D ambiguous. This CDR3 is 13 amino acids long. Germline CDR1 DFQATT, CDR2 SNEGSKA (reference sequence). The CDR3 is CSASRQANTKAFF. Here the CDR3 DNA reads TGCAGTGCTAGCCGGCAGGCGAACACTAAAGCTTTCTTT.

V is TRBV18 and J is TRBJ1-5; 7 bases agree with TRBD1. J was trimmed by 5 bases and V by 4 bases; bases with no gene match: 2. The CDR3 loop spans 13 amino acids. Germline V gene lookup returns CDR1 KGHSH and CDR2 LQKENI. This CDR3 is CASSRQGDQPQHF. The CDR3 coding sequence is TGTGCCAGCTCACGACAGGGAGATCAGCCCCAGCATTTT.

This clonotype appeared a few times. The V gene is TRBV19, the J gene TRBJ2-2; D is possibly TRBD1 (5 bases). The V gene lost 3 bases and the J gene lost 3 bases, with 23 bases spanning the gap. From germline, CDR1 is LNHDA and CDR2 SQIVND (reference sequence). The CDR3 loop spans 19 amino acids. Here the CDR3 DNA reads TGTGCCAGTAGTATTGGGTCCTGGGGCGGTCGAAAAGACACCGGGGAGCTGTTTTTT. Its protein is CASSIGSWGGRKDTGELFF.

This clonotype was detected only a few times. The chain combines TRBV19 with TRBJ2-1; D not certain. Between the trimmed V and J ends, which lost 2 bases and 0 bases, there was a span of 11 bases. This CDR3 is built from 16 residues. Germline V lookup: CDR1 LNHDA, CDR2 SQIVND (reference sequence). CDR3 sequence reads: CASSIRALSSYNEQFF. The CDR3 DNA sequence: TGTGCCAGTAGTATAAGGGCTCTTAGCTCCTACAATGAGCAGTTCTTC.

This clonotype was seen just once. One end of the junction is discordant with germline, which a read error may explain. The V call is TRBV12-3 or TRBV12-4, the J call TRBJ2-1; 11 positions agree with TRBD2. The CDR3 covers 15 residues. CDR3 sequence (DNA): TGTGCCAGCAGTCTAGCGGGAGGACGAAACAATGAGCAGTTCTTC. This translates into CASSLAGGRNNEQFF.

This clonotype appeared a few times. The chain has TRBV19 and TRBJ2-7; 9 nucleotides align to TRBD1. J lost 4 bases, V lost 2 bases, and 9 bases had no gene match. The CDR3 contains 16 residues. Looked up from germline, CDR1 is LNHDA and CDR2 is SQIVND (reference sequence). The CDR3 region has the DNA TGTGCCAGTAGTATAAATACCGGGACAGGGAGTTACGAGCAGTACTTC. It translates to CASSINTGTGSYEQYF.

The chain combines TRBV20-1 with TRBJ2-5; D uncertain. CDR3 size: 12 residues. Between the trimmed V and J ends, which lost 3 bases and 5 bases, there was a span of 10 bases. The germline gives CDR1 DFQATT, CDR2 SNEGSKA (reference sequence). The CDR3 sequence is CSARARMETQYF. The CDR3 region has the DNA TGCAGTGCTAGGGCCCGGATGGAGACCCAGTACTTC.

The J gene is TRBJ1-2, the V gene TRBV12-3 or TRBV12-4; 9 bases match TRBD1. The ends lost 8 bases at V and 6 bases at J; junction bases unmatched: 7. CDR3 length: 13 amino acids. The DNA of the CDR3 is TGTGCCAGCTACACCGGGACAGGGCATGGCTACACCTTC. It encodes CASYTGTGHGYTF.